A selection of T cell receptor beta chains follows, all from one sample in a study of cytomegalovirus exposure and HLA in healthy donors. Clones were sequenced by immunoSEQ multiplex PCR, and TCRdb holds only the in-frame ones, with some missing. Recorded for this sample: roughly 51,000 clones. The sequencing sample was made of PBMCs. The source of these receptors is a male donor in good health and CMV-seropositive. CDR3s include the opening cysteine and the closing phenylalanine or tryptophan. The D gene is left open where the match is weak.

V,D,J,length,CDR3
TRBV4-2,-,TRBJ1-4,18,CASSQEGPQAATNEKLFF
TRBV19,-,TRBJ2-1,14,CASSGRGIYNEQFF
TRBV29-1,-,TRBJ2-1,11,CSATKGNEQFF
TRBV4-2,TRBD2,TRBJ2-3,16,CASSQGPSGEGYTQYF
TRBV9,-,TRBJ2-1,15,CASSGGVGAYNEQFF
TRBV4-3,-,TRBJ2-7,16,CASSQDRWGRTYEQYF
TRBV13,-,TRBJ1-2,16,CASSLRGIDRGYGYTF
TRBV6-5,-,TRBJ1-1,11,CASNEAGEAFF
TRBV11-2,-,TRBJ2-5,13,CASSLPGSETQYF
TRBV11-1,TRBD1,TRBJ2-6,16,CASSFDRATGANVLTF
TRBV4-1,-,-,17,CASSQAWAGNLRYEQYF
TRBV5-1,-,TRBJ2-2,15,CASSPAGLFTGELFF
TRBV6-1,TRBD2,TRBJ2-7,13,CASSEGGGNEQYF
TRBV25-1,-,TRBJ2-3,16,CASSDGRKGSMDTQYF
TRBV4-2,-,TRBJ1-2,15,CASSQGTPGDYGYTF
TRBV7-2,-,TRBJ1-2,15,CASTPRSERIGGYTF
TRBV9,-,TRBJ2-2,16,CASREGAGLGTGELFF
TRBV9,-,TRBJ2-5,14,CASSVGLYQETQYF
TRBV4-2,TRBD2,TRBJ2-2,15,CASSQDAGGGGELFF
TRBV2,-,TRBJ2-7,13,CASWRDRSCEQYF
TRBV4-3,TRBD2,TRBJ2-1,16,CASSQALAGVIGEQFF
TRBV4-2,TRBD1,TRBJ2-5,17,CASSQESFGTGKETQYF
TRBV27,-,TRBJ2-2,17,CASSLRSVTGRTGELFF
TRBV6-6,-,TRBJ2-3,14,CASSYSAGEDTQYF
TRBV27,TRBD1,TRBJ2-1,15,CASSLGDRSYNEQFF
TRBV30,-,TRBJ1-1,13,CALPGHSNTEAFF
TRBV6-5,TRBD1,TRBJ2-7,16,CASSSSTGPLYYEQYF
TRBV19,-,TRBJ2-7,15,CASSISTRSRREQYF
TRBV28,-,-,11,CASSETYEQYF
TRBV28,TRBD2,TRBJ2-3,17,CASRSGGLAGGTDTQYF
TRBV28,-,TRBJ2-7,14,CASTPEQARYEQYF
TRBV7-9,-,TRBJ1-1,15,CASSLVGGWDTEAFF
TRBV20-1,-,TRBJ2-7,11,CSARLDYEQYF
TRBV28,-,TRBJ1-1,17,CASSFGRRGAGSTEAFF
TRBV13,TRBD1,TRBJ2-7,13,CASVGQENYEQYF
TRBV7-2,-,TRBJ1-4,13,CASSRQYNEKLFF
TRBV4-3,-,TRBJ1-1,15,CASSQRSGLRTEAFF
TRBV6-5,TRBD1,TRBJ2-3,12,CASSQGADTQYF
TRBV30,-,TRBJ1-5,13,CAWSLLQGQPQHF
TRBV2,TRBD2,-,18,CASSSAGASGTAPYEQYF
TRBV4-3,TRBD2,TRBJ2-1,17,CASSQSLAGGEYNEQFF
TRBV4-2,-,TRBJ1-5,16,CASSQESVYSNQPQHF
TRBV19,-,TRBJ1-1,13,CASSNHQGPEAFF
TRBV30,-,TRBJ2-7,16,CAWSPGSRGASYEQYF